The 17 T cell receptor beta chains below all came from one sample that was sequenced in a study of response to subunit inactivated influenza vaccine. TCRdb itself ran the RT-PCR reads through MiXCR, one entry per CDR3 protein. The data show fewer than 700,000 distinct CDR3 sequences, 10% to 15% seen once. The sequencing here drew on PBMCs from blood, taken 45 days after vaccination. These receptor sequences come from a man aged 50 to 60 who received an inactivated influenza vaccine.

This clonotype appeared a single time. The chain couples TRBV7-9 to TRBJ2-1, with unresolved D. The CDR3 is 14 amino acids. V gave up 2 bases and J gave up 5 bases, with 10 bases separating them. The germline V gene has CDR1 SEHNR and CDR2 FQNEAQ (reference sequence). In DNA form, the CDR3 reads TGTGCCAGCAGCTTACATGGGATTAACAATGAGCAGTTCTTC. It encodes CASSLHGINNEQFF.

The chain recombines TRBV29-1 with TRBJ2-7; a weak D match, TRBD1 (6 bases). Trimming took off 6 bases at V and 3 bases at J, with 18 bases between the two ends. CDR3 length equals 14 residues. Per the germline V gene, CDR1 is SQVTM and CDR2 is ANQGSEA. The CDR3 DNA is TGCAGCGTATGGCGTGGTCAGGGGAACTACGAGCAGTACTTC. Protein: CSVWRGQGNYEQYF.

This chain links TRBV12-3 or TRBV12-4 with TRBJ2-3, with D perhaps assigned TRBD1 or TRBD2 (5 bases each). V was shortened by 6 bases and J by 3 bases, with 25 bases between the two germline ends. CDR3 length: 18 amino acids. The CDR3 is CASRVRDGKRLGTDTQYF. As DNA, the CDR3 is TGTGCCAGCAGGGTTCGGGACGGGAAACGCCTCGGGACAGATACGCAGTATTTT.

The genes are TRBV10-3 and TRBJ2-5; 11 positions match TRBD2. In germline, CDR1 is ENHRY, CDR2 SYGVKD. The CDR3 covers 17 residues. With V trimmed by 3 bases and J by 1 base, 7 bases remained unmatched. In nucleotides, the CDR3 is TGTGCCATCAGTGAATTACTAGCGGGGGACTTCCAAGAGACCCAGTACTTC. Residues: CAISELLAGDFQETQYF.

This clonotype was seen a single time. The chain recombines TRBV6-1 with TRBJ2-5, with 9 positions matching TRBD2. The germline V gene encodes CDR1 MNHNS and CDR2 SASEGT. This CDR3 spans 14 amino acids. J gave up 5 bases and V 3 bases, and 4 bases lay outside the gene matches. The DNA of the CDR3 is TGTGCCAGCAGTGACGCGGGAGGGCGGGAGACCCAGTACTTC. It is translated as CASSDAGGRETQYF.

A few counts support this clonotype. The junction shows a germline mismatch at one end, possibly a read error. The J gene is TRBJ2-7, the V gene TRBV7-7; 8 bases fit TRBD1. The germline V gene has CDR1 SSHAT and CDR2 FNYEAQ (reference sequence). This CDR3 has 13 amino acids. The CDR3 region is CASSLAQGDEQYF. The CDR3 DNA reads as TGTGCTAGCAGCTTAGCACAGGGGGACGAGCAGTACTTC.

The rearrangement joins TRBV6-2 or TRBV6-3 to TRBJ2-6; no clear D. Germline CDR1 reads MNHEY; CDR2 reads SVGEGT. V was pared by 7 bases and J by 3 bases, with 10 bases between. This CDR3 is 14 amino acids long. CDR3 in amino acids: CASTESGGANVLTF. The CDR3 DNA sequence: TGTGCCAGCACCGAATCTGGTGGGGCCAACGTCCTGACTTTC.

The chain employs TRBV4-3 and TRBJ2-2; D call uncertain. Germline lookup yields CDR1 LGHNA and CDR2 YSLEER. The V end was cut by 3 bases, the J end by 1 base, with 6 bases between. The CDR3 consists of 14 residues. CDR3 sequence (DNA): TGCGCCAGCAGCCAGCGCCAGAACACCGGGGAGCTGTTTTTT. Protein: CASSQRQNTGELFF.

This clonotype was counted a few times. This chain's CDR3 is CATSDPGQGDVDTQYF. CDR3 sequence (DNA): TGTGCCACCAGTGATCCGGGACAGGGGGATGTAGATACGCAGTATTTT. V is TRBV24-1 and J is TRBJ2-3; TRBD1 matches at 11 bases. Germline CDR1 and CDR2: KGHDR and SFDVKD. The trim removed 3 bases at V and 5 bases at J, leaving 6 bases unmatched. This CDR3 has 16 residues.

The V and J genes are TRBV28 and TRBJ2-1; D is unclear. The germline V gene has CDR1 MDHEN and CDR2 SYDVKM. The CDR3 is 16 amino acids. V lost 5 bases to trimming and J lost 3 bases, with 17 bases between them. The CDR3 bases are TGTGCCAGCAGTCTTCTCAGTTATAGGTACTACAATGAGCAGTTCTTC. Translation gives CASSLLSYRYYNEQFF.

This clonotype was counted at least ten times. V is TRBV11-2 and J is TRBJ1-3, with D unresolved. The CDR3 is 15 amino acids. Germline V lookup: CDR1 SGHAT, CDR2 FQNNGV. The ends were cut back, 1 base at V and 0 bases at J, with 7 bases in the middle. CDR3 residues: CASSLVRGSGNTIYF. CDR3 nucleotide sequence: TGTGCCAGCAGCTTAGTTCGGGGCTCTGGAAACACCATATATTTT.

DNA of the CDR3: TGTGCCAGCAGTGAATTAGCGGGACTAGCGGGGTACAATGAGCAGTTCTTC. Translation: CASSELAGLAGYNEQFF. The chain joins TRBV25-1 to TRBJ2-1; 13 nucleotides agree with TRBD2. Germline CDR1 MGHDK, CDR2 SYGVNS. J gave up 4 bases and V 1 base, and 4 bases lay outside the gene matches. CDR3 length: 17 amino acids.

The chain uses TRBV10-3 and TRBJ2-7; D perhaps matches TRBD1 (6 bases). Trimming took off 2 bases at V and 2 bases at J, with 13 bases between the two ends. Germline V gene sequence: CDR1 ENHRY, CDR2 SYGVKD. This CDR3 comprises 15 residues. The CDR3 nucleotides are TGTGCCATCAGTGAGAGGGGGACACTAACCTACGAGCAGTACTTC. Residues: CAISERGTLTYEQYF.

Only a few counts were recorded for this clonotype. The chain couples TRBV29-1 to TRBJ2-3; TRBD1 aligns across 10 bases. This CDR3 spans 16 amino acids. Unmatched junction bases numbered 5, after V lost 0 bases and J lost 2 bases. Germline assignment: CDR1 SQVTM and CDR2 ANQGSEA. The CDR3 loop is CSVEETGTGATDTQYF. Here the CDR3 DNA reads TGCAGCGTTGAAGAGACCGGGACAGGGGCCACAGATACGCAGTATTTT.

The genes are TRBV6-2 or TRBV6-3 and TRBJ2-2; 9 nucleotides align to TRBD1. The CDR3 runs to 16 residues. Germline CDR1 is MNHEY and CDR2 is SVGEGT. V lost 6 bases and J lost 3; bases outside the gene matches: 8. The CDR3: CASRPWDREDTGELFF. CDR3 DNA: TGTGCCAGCAGACCCTGGGACAGGGAGGACACCGGGGAGCTGTTTTTT.

The chain couples TRBV24-1 to TRBJ2-1; no firm D call. The CDR3 length is 14 residues. With 4 bases removed from V and 7 bases from J, the gap between germline ends came to 13 bases. From germline, CDR1 is KGHDR and CDR2 SFDVKD. CDR3 bases: TGTGCCACCAGTGACCCGGGCCAAAGGAATGAGCAGTTCTTC. Translating it yields CATSDPGQRNEQFF.

This chain connects TRBV20-1 to TRBJ2-3; TRBD2 aligns across 8 bases. Germline V gene sequence: CDR1 DFQATT, CDR2 SNEGSKA (reference sequence). This CDR3 comprises 21 residues. The chain's CDR3 is CCARDPTGWVAGPLSTDTQYF. The CDR3 nucleotides are TGCTGCGCTAGAGATCCCACCGGGTGGGTAGCGGGACCACTTAGCACAGATACGCAGTATTTT.